These T cell receptor beta chains were read from a single sample in a study of blood T cell repertoires in COVID-19. Using immunoSEQ multiplex PCR, the repertoire was profiled, and TCRdb retains in-frame clones only, with some absent. Here the sample spans under 150,000 clones, roughly 76% being singletons. Sequencing used peripheral blood. The receptors shown here come from a man older than 75 with acute or convalescent COVID-19. Both conserved end residues are part of each CDR3.

J gene	CDR3 length	V gene	CDR3 protein
TRBJ1-2	11	TRBV20-1	CSARDRGEITF
TRBJ2-2	14	TRBV3-1/TRBV3-2	CASSQGALSGELFF
TRBJ2-4	17	TRBV28	CASSFLVIGVAKNIQYF
TRBJ2-2	17	TRBV3-1/TRBV3-2	CASSQAPAGWGTGELFF
TRBJ1-1	15	TRBV18	CASSPQGQGVVEAFF
TRBJ2-5	14	TRBV9	CASSVAGARETQYF
TRBJ1-6	14	TRBV28	CASSLRTGPPPLHF
TRBJ1-1	18	TRBV5-1	CASSLVLRGEYFNTEAFF
TRBJ1-1	13	TRBV13	CASSTYRATEAFF
TRBJ1-5	14	TRBV4-1	CASSQAGGDQPQHF
TRBJ1-1	13	TRBV11-1	CASSREMNTEAFF
TRBJ2-5	14	TRBV5-4	CASSLAGRVETQYF
TRBJ2-1	17	TRBV11-2	CASSQSPGTGSVNEQFF
TRBJ1-2	16	TRBV18	CASSPRTTGANYGYTF
TRBJ2-7	13	TRBV6-1	CASRSDRGLEQYF
TRBJ1-2	14	TRBV28	CASRRGDGNYGYTF
TRBJ1-6	14	TRBV11-3	CASSLASSGSPLHF
TRBJ2-2	16	TRBV28	CASSLLVRAHTGELFF
TRBJ2-1	14	TRBV9	CASSATPGGNEQFF
TRBJ1-2	11	TRBV4-1	CASSKAGGYTF
TRBJ1-3	15	TRBV7-8	CASSFWTASGNTIYF
TRBJ2-2	14	TRBV5-4	CASSLDDNRLELFF
TRBJ1-3	14	TRBV10-3	CAISEDRGGNTIYF